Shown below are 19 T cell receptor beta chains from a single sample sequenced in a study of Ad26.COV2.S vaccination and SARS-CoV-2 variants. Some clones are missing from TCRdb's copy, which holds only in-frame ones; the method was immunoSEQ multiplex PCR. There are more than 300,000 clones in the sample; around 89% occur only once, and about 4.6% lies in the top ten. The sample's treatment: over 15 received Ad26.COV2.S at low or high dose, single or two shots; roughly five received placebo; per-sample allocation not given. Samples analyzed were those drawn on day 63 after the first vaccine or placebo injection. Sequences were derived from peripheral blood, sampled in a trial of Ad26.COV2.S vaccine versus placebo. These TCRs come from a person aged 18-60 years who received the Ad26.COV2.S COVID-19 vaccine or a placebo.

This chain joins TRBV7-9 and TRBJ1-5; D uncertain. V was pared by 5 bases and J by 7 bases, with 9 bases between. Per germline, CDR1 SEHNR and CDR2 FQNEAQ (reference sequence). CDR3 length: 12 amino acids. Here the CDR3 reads CASSPDSQPQHF. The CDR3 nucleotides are TGTGCCAGCAGCCCAGATAGCCAGCCCCAGCATTTT.

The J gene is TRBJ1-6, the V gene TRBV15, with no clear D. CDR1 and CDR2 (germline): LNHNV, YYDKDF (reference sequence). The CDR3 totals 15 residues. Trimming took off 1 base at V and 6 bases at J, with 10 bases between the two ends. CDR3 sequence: CATSRAASSNSPLHF. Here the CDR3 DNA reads TGTGCCACCAGCAGAGCCGCCTCGTCTAATTCACCCCTCCACTTT.

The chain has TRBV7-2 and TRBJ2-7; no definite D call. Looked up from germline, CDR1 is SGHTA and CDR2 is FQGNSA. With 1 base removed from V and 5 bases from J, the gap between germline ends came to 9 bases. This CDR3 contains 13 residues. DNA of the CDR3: TGTGCCAGCAGCTTAGAGCACGGCAACGAGCAGTACTTC. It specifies CASSLEHGNEQYF.

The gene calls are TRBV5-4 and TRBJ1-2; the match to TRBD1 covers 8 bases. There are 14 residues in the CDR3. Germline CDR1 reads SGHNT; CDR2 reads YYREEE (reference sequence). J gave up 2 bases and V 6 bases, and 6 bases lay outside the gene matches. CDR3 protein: CASNARTGNYGYTF. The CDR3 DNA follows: TGTGCCAGCAACGCTCGGACAGGGAACTATGGCTACACCTTC.

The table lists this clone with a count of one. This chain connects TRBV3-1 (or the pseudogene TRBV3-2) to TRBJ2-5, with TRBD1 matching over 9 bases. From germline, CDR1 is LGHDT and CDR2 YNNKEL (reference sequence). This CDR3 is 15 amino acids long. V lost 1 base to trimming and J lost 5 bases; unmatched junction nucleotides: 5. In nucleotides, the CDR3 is TGTGCCAGCAGCCAAGCCGCTGACAGGGGGGAGACCCAGTACTTC. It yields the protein CASSQAADRGETQYF.

The CDR3 spells CASSQTQGLADSYEQYF. The DNA for the CDR3 is TGTGCCAGCAGCCAGACTCAGGGACTAGCGGACTCCTACGAGCAGTACTTC. This rearrangement joins TRBV28 to TRBJ2-7; 11 bases are a match to TRBD2. V dropped 6 bases and J dropped 0; count of bases not matched to a gene: 10. The germline gives CDR1 MDHEN, CDR2 SYDVKM. There are 17 residues in the CDR3.

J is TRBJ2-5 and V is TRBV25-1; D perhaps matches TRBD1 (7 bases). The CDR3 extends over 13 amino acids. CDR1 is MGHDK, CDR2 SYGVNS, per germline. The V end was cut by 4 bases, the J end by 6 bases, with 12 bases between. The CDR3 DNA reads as TGTGCCAGCAGTGTCCAGGGGGGACAGACCCAGTACTTC. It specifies CASSVQGGQTQYF.

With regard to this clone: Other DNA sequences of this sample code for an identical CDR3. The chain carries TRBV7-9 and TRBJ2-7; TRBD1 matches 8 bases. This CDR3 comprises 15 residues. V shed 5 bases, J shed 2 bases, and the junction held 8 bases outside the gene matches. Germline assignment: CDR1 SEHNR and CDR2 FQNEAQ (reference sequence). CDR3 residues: CASSPGQGETYEQYF. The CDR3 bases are TGTGCCAGCAGCCCCGGACAGGGTGAAACCTACGAGCAGTACTTC.

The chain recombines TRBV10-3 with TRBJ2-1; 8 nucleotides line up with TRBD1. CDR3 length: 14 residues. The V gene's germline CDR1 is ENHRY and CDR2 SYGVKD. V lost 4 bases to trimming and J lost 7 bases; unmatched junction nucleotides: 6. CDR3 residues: CAISAAGGLNEQFF. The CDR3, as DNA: TGTGCCATCAGTGCGGCAGGGGGCTTGAATGAGCAGTTCTTC.

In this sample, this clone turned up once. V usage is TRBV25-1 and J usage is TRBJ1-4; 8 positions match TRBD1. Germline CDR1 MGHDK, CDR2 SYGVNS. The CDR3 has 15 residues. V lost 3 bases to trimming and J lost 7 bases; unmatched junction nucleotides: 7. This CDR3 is CASSDRTGWTEKLFF. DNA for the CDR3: TGTGCCAGCAGTGATAGGACAGGGTGGACTGAAAAACTGTTTTTT.

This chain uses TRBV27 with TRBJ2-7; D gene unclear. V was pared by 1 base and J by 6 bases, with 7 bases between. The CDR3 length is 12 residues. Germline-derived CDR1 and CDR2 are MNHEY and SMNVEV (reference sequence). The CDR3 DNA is TGTGCCAGCAGTTTATATCGCGGCGAGCAGTACTTC. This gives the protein CASSLYRGEQYF.

In DNA, the CDR3 is TGTGCCAGCAGTTCCGCCGACATCACCGGGGAGCTGTTTTTT. Translation: CASSSADITGELFF. V usage is TRBV27 and J usage is TRBJ2-2; the D is unclear. Germline lookup yields CDR1 MNHEY and CDR2 SMNVEV (reference sequence). V was clipped by 4 bases and J by 4 bases, with 10 bases between them. This CDR3 region has 14 residues.

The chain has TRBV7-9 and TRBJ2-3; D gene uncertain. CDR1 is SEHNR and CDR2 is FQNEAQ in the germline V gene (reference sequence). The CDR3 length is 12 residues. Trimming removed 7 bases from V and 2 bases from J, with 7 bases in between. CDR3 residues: CASNLNTDTQYF. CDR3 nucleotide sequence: TGTGCCAGCAACCTTAACACAGATACGCAGTATTTT.

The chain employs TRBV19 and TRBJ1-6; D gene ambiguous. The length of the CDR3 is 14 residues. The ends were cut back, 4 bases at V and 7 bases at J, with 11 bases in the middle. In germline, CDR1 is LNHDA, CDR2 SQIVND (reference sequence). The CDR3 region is CASSTTLMNSPLHF. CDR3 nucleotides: TGTGCCAGTAGTACGACACTGATGAATTCACCCCTCCACTTT.

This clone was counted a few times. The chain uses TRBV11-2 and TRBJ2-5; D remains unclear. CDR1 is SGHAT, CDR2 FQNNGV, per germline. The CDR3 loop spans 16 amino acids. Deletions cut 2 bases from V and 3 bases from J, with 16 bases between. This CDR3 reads CASSLSRTDPKETQYF. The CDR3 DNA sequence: TGTGCCAGCAGCTTAAGTAGGACGGATCCCAAAGAGACCCAGTACTTC.

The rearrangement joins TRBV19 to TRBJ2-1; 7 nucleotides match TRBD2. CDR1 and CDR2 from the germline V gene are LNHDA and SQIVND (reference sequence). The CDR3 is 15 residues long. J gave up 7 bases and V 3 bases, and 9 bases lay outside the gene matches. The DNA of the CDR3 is TGTGCCAGTAGTATGGGGGGGACTGGAGGGAATGAGCAGTTCTTC. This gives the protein CASSMGGTGGNEQFF.

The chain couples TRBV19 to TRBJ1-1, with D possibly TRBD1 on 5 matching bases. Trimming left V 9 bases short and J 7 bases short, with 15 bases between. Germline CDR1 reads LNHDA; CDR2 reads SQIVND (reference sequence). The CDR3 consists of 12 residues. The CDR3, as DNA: TGTGCCAGCGGACCGGGACGTTTTGAAGCTTTCTTT. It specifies CASGPGRFEAFF.

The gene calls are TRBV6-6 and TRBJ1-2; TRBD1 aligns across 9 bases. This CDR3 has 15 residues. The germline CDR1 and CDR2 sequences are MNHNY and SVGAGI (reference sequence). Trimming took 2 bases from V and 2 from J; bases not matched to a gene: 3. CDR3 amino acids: CASSYLGTGNYGYTF. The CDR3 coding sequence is TGTGCCAGCAGTTACCTAGGGACAGGGAACTATGGCTACACCTTC.

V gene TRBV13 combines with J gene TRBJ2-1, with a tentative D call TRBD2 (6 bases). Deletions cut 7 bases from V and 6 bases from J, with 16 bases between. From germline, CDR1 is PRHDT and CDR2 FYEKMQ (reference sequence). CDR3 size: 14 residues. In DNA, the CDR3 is TGTGCCAGCACCAGTAGAGGAGGGTCCAATGAGCAGTTCTTC. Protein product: CASTSRGGSNEQFF.